This entry lists 8 T cell receptor beta chains sequenced from one sample in a study of T-cell memory formation after mild COVID-19. In TCRdb, the 5' RACE reads were re-called with MiXCR into one record per CDR3 protein. The sample holds a few hundred thousand distinct CDR3 sequences, around 28% seen once. Sample: PBMCs or a T cell subset sorted from them (not recorded which). These receptors originate from an adult woman who had mild COVID-19 (a few samples of this study predate the infection). Cell type and time point are not known.

The chain carries TRBV3-2 and TRBJ1-5; no check of the table's D call, TRBD1, against the DNA was made. TRBV3-2 is a pseudogene. The CDR3 is made up of 15 amino acids. The CDR3: CASSQVVRGNQPQHF. The CDR3, as DNA: TGTGCCAGCAGCCAAGTTGTAAGGGGTAATCAGCCCCAGCATTTT.

The sample holds many counts of this clonotype. The chain combines TRBV4-1 with TRBJ2-1, with 16 bases aligning to TRBD2. The CDR3 length is 19 residues. From germline, CDR1 is MGHRA and CDR2 YSYEKL. V lost 3 bases, J lost 4 bases, and 9 bases stayed unmatched. CDR3 nucleotide sequence: TGCGCCAGCAGCCACCCGGGACTAGCGGGGGGGCCGGATTACAATGAGCAGTTCTTC. It yields the protein CASSHPGLAGGPDYNEQFF.

The chain joins TRBV7-2 to TRBJ2-2; 11 bases fit TRBD2. After removal of 3 bases from V and 4 bases from J, the junction contained 4 bases not matched to a gene. Germline V gives CDR1 SGHTA, CDR2 FQGNSA. The CDR3 covers 16 residues. DNA of the CDR3: TGTGCCAGCAGCTTCGGGACTAGCGGACCCACCGGGGAGCTGTTTTTT. Amino acids: CASSFGTSGPTGELFF.

This clonotype was recorded a few times. The chain joins TRBV9 to TRBJ1-2; 8 bases agree with TRBD1. The CDR3 runs 14 residues. V was clipped by 3 bases and J by 8 bases; unmatched bases: 9. CDR1 SGDLS and CDR2 YYNGEE come from the germline V gene. The CDR3 loop reads CASSAADRVMGYTF. In DNA, the CDR3 is TGTGCCAGCAGCGCAGCGGACAGGGTAATGGGCTACACCTTC.

The genes are TRBV9 and TRBJ2-7, with 7 positions matching TRBD1. This CDR3 comprises 15 residues. Trimming removed 4 bases from V and 3 bases from J; junction bases left unmatched: 10. Germline loops: CDR1 SGDLS, CDR2 YYNGEE. CDR3 DNA: TGTGCCAGCAGCCCAAGACAGGGTTCAGGCTACGAGCAGTACTTC. It codes for CASSPRQGSGYEQYF.

This clonotype occurred a few times. The chain joins TRBV5-6 to TRBJ2-7; D possibly corresponds to TRBD2 (6 bases). Germline-derived CDR1 and CDR2 are SGHDT and YYEEEE. The ends were cut back, 4 bases at V and 3 bases at J, with 14 bases in the middle. This CDR3 is 14 amino acids long. This CDR3 is CASSLRRGFYEQYF. In DNA form, the CDR3 reads TGTGCCAGCAGCCTCCGGAGGGGATTCTACGAGCAGTACTTC. Based on the CDR3 plus reference TRBV5-6 and TRBJ2-7, the full variable domain is DAGVTQSPTHLIKTRGQQVTLRCSPKSGHDTVSWYQQALGQGPQFIFQYYEEEERQRGNFPDRFSGHQFPNYSSELNVNALLLGDSALYLCASSLRRGFYEQYFGPGTRLTVT.

This chain uses TRBV30 with TRBJ2-7, with a weak D call TRBD2 (7 bases). Germline V gene data show CDR1 as GTSNPN and CDR2 as SVGIG (reference sequence). The CDR3 consists of 15 residues. Trimming pared 1 base from V and 2 bases from J, leaving 15 bases between. CDR3 bases: TGTGCCTGGAGTGCGGTTGCGGGGGCGACCTACGAGCAGTACTTC. Translation gives CAWSAVAGATYEQYF.

The rearrangement uses TRBV5-4 and TRBJ2-1; 7 bases line up with TRBD1. Per the germline V gene, CDR1 is SGHNT and CDR2 is YYREEE (reference sequence). Trimming removed 4 bases from V and 2 bases from J; junction bases left unmatched: 6. This CDR3 comprises 15 residues. The chain's CDR3 is CASSLGQLPYNEQFF. In nucleotides, the CDR3 is TGTGCCAGCAGCCTGGGACAGCTCCCCTACAATGAGCAGTTCTTC. The variable domain in full, with the rest retrieved from reference TRBV5-4 and TRBJ2-1, is ETGVTQSPTHLIKTRGQQVTLRCSSQSGHNTVSWYQQALGQGPQFIFQYYREEENGRGNFPPRFSGLQFPNYSSELNVNALELDDSALYLCASSLGQLPYNEQFFGPGTRLTVL.